This T cell receptor beta chain stems from a study of T cell responses to AZD1222 COVID-19 vaccine. Study-wide results and limits: Following two doses of AZD1222, Spike-specific TCR breadth and depth rose.

The table came from immunoSEQ multiplex PCR; TCRdb's copy has only in-frame clones and leaves some out. The sample lists around 80,000 clones, approximately 85% occurring once. For this clone: Its target is unknown.

V lost 5 bases and J lost 3, with 10 bases in between. CDR1 is MNHEY, CDR2 SVGAGI, per germline. This CDR3 contains 13 residues. The source was peripheral blood, collected 28 days after the second AZD1222 dose. This rearrangement joins TRBV6-5 to TRBJ1-1; D might be TRBD1 (6 bases). The clonotype was recovered from an adult who received the AZD1222 COVID-19 vaccine. The CDR3 loop is CASSRQEDTEAFF. CDR3 DNA sequence: TGTGCCAGCAGTAGACAGGAGGACACTGAAGCTTTCTTT.